A single sample gave rise to the 7 T cell receptor beta chains below, sequenced in a study of cytomegalovirus exposure and HLA in healthy donors. This PCR relied on a set of 60 Vbeta primers and 13 Jbeta primers. Clones were read by immunoSEQ multiplex PCR, and TCRdb kept only the in-frame ones, dropping some. The sample has around 100,000 clones; 67% are singletons. The sample consisted of PBMCs. Receptors were obtained from a man aged 18 to 29 in good health and CMV-seropositive.

This clone came up a few times. The chain couples TRBV2 to TRBJ1-5; no firm D call. CDR3 length: 14 residues. V lost 1 base, J lost 3 bases, and 7 bases lay in between. From germline, CDR1 is SNHLY and CDR2 FYNNEI. The CDR3 DNA follows: TGTGCCAGCAGTGAAGGGCAGAACAATCAGCCCCAGCATTTT. Its translation is CASSEGQNNQPQHF.

This chain joins TRBV29-1 and TRBJ2-3, with TRBD1 identical over 7 bases. CDR1 and CDR2 from the germline V gene are SQVTM and ANQGSEA. This CDR3 has 12 residues. CDR3 sequence: CSLMTGTDTQYF. Written as DNA, the CDR3 is TGCAGTCTGATGACAGGGACAGATACGCAGTATTTT.

The genes are TRBV28 and TRBJ1-5, with D unresolved. This CDR3 region has 15 residues. The V end lost 4 bases, the J end lost 6 bases, and 16 bases lay between the germline ends. Germline assignment: CDR1 MDHEN and CDR2 SYDVKM. CDR3 in amino acids: CASSSLSSGSQPQHF. The CDR3 DNA reads as TGTGCCAGCAGTTCGTTATCTTCGGGAAGTCAGCCCCAGCATTTT.

The chain employs TRBV5-1 and TRBJ1-1, with D perhaps matching TRBD1 (5 bases). Trimming removed 0 bases at V and 3 bases at J, with 12 bases between. Germline CDR1 is SGHRS and CDR2 is YFSETQ. The CDR3 contains 15 residues. The CDR3 is CASSLVPGRDTEAFF. In nucleotides, the CDR3 is TGCGCCAGCAGCTTGGTGCCAGGGCGAGACACTGAAGCTTTCTTT.

This clone was detected a few times. J is TRBJ2-1 and V is TRBV11-2, with D perhaps TRBD2 (5 bases). The V gene lost 3 bases and the J gene lost 4 bases, with 7 bases spanning the gap. The CDR3 is 13 amino acids. CDR1 and CDR2 (germline): SGHAT, FQNNGV. CDR3 loop: CASSFAGYNEQFF. CDR3 DNA: TGTGCCAGCAGCTTCGCGGGTTACAATGAGCAGTTCTTC.

V is TRBV5-4 and J is TRBJ2-3; 7 bases fit TRBD1. Germline V CDR1 and CDR2: SGHNT, YYREEE (reference sequence). This CDR3 contains 15 residues. V lost 1 base, J lost 5 bases, and 7 bases stayed unmatched. Written as DNA, the CDR3 is TGTGCCAGCAGCTTGTGGGGGACAGCTGAAGATACGCAGTATTTT. This encodes CASSLWGTAEDTQYF.

The V call is TRBV18, the J call TRBJ2-7; 9 bases line up with TRBD1. CDR3 length: 15 residues. J was trimmed by 1 base and V by 4 bases; bases with no gene match: 5. Germline V gene lookup returns CDR1 KGHSH and CDR2 LQKENI. CDR3 region: CASSHTGTGSYEQYV. Here the CDR3 DNA reads TGTGCCAGCTCACATACCGGGACAGGGTCCTACGAGCAGTACGTC.